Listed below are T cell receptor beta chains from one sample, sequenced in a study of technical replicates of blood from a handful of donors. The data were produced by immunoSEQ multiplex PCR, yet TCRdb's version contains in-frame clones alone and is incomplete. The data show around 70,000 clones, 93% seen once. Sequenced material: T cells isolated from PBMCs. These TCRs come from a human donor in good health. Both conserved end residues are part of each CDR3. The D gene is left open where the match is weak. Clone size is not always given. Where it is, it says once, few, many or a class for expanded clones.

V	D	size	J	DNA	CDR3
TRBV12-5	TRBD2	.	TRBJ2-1	TGTGCTAGTGGTTTGGGGGGACTAGCGGGAGGTGGTGGCAATGAGCAGTTCTTC	CASGLGGLAGGGGNEQFF
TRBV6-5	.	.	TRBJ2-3	TGTGCCAGCACCACCGGGACAGATACGCAGTATTTT	CASTTGTDTQYF
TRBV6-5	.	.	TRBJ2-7	TGTGCCAGCAGTTACGACAGTCGCGAGCAGTACTTC	CASSYDSREQYF
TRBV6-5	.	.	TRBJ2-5	TGTGCCAGCAGTTACTCGACAGTACCCCCCTCAGAGACCCAGTACTTC	CASSYSTVPPSETQYF
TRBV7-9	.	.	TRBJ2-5	TGTGCCAGCAGCTTAGATTACAGGGCAAACCAAGAGACCCAGTACTTC	CASSLDYRANQETQYF
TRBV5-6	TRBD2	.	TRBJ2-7	TGTGCCAGCAGCTTGGTAGGACTAGCGGGCCGCTCCTACGAGCAGTACTTC	CASSLVGLAGRSYEQYF
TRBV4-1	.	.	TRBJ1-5	TGCGCCAGCAGGGCCCTTTACAGGGAAAATCAGCCCCAGCATTTT	CASRALYRENQPQHF
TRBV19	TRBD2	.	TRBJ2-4	TGTGCCAGTAGTGAAGGACTAGGGGTCAAAAACATTCAGTACTTC	CASSEGLGVKNIQYF
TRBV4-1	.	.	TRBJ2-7	TGCGCCAGCAGCCATGTGGGCCGGACCTACGAGCAGTACTTC	CASSHVGRTYEQYF
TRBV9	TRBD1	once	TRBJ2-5	TGTGCCAGCAGCGTCGGACAGGGGCCGCTTGGTGAGACCCAGTACTTC	CASSVGQGPLGETQYF
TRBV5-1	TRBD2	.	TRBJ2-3	TGCGCCAGCAGCCCGCGACTAGCGGGAGGGGGAGATACGCAGTATTTT	CASSPRLAGGGDTQYF
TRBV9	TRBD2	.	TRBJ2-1	TGTGCCAGCAGCGCGAGGGCGGGAGCCTCGGAGAATGAGCAGTTCTTC	CASSARAGASENEQFF
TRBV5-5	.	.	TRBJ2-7	TGTGCCAGCAGCTTGTTAAACGGCTACGAGCAGTACTTC	CASSLLNGYEQYF
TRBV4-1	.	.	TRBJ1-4	TGCGCCAGCAGCACGGGACTTAATGAAAAACTGTTTTTT	CASSTGLNEKLFF
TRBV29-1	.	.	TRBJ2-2	TGCAGCGTTGAAGAGACACCTTTCGGGGAGCTGTTTTTT	CSVEETPFGELFF